This note documents a single T cell receptor (beta chain) sequence. The sample comes from a study of T-cell reconstitution after alpha-beta-depleted transplantation in children. TCRbeta library preparation incorporated unique molecular identifiers. TCRdb used MiXCR to reprocess the PCR reads, holding one entry per CDR3 protein. The sample carries about 270,000 distinct CDR3 sequences, 9.9% recorded once. The receptor was derived from a human donor who donated a stem cell graft to a child with SCID. Sample: PBMCs from the stem cell graft donor, taken from the stem cell graft.

The CDR3 nucleotides are TGTGCCAGCAGCTCCTCTAGGACACTCGTTTACGAGCAGTACTTC. Encoded protein: CASSSSRTLVYEQYF. This chain joins TRBV13 and TRBJ2-7; tentatively, D is TRBD1 (5 bases). The germline V gene has CDR1 PRHDT and CDR2 FYEKMQ (reference sequence). V was pared by 4 bases and J by 4 bases, with 17 bases between. This CDR3 spans 15 amino acids.